These 13 T cell receptor beta chains were sequenced from one sample in a study of T cell repertoires in cytomegalovirus infection (dated by TCRdb to the late 2010s). The sequencer listed for this sample is Illumina HiSeq 1500. Starting from the raw public reads, TCRdb applied fastp trimming at Q25, assembled clones with MiXCR and retained in-frame beta chains. Rows are unified per CDR3 protein, each entry keeping the most common DNA and genes. The table for this sample lists 830,000 or so distinct CDR3 sequences; approximately 32% of them were counted only once. The ten largest clones represent 9.5% to 15% of the sample. In light of the paper, this sample's treatment or condition label describes: in vitro stimulation with specific CMV peptide epitopes to enrich CMV-specific T cells. The antigens these receptors bind are not known. The sequencing here drew on cultured CD8+ T cells from PBMCs, taken from culture after CMV antigen stimulation. The receptors derive from a human donor in good health (CMV status not recorded). Some clones in this sample may be carry-over from other donors' samples.

The chain carries TRBV2 and TRBJ2-6; 7 bases line up with TRBD2. CDR1 SNHLY and CDR2 FYNNEI come from the germline V gene. Trimming at V came to 8 bases and at J to 2 bases, leaving 3 bases not matched to a gene. The CDR3 is 14 residues long. The CDR3 region has the DNA TGTGCCAGCTGGGGGGGAGCTGGGGCCAACGTCCTGACTTTC. Its protein is CASWGGAGANVLTF.

The V and J genes are TRBV20-1 and TRBJ1-1; D not resolved. V shed 5 bases and J shed 3 bases, with 4 bases lying between them. This CDR3 contains 10 residues. Germline V gene lookup returns CDR1 DFQATT and CDR2 SNEGSKA (reference sequence). CDR3 coding DNA: TGCAGTGCTCGTTACACTGAAGCTTTCTTT. Translating it yields CSARYTEAFF.

This rearrangement joins TRBV7-6 to TRBJ2-5; D is tentatively TRBD1 or TRBD2 (6 bases each). This CDR3 contains 16 residues. In germline, CDR1 is SGHVS, CDR2 FNYEAQ. The ends were cut back, 1 base at V and 2 bases at J, with 14 bases in the middle. This CDR3 is CASSLEPGASQETQYF. The CDR3, as DNA: TGTGCCAGCAGCTTAGAGCCGGGGGCGAGTCAAGAGACCCAGTACTTC.

About this clonotype itself: A read error may be the cause here, since a much bigger clone is one base away. The chain has TRBV12-5 and TRBJ1-1; unclear D gene. Germline V gene data show CDR1 as LGHNT and CDR2 as FRNRAP. The CDR3 has 15 amino acids. CDR3 sequence: CASGLVRSGNTEASF. CDR3 DNA sequence: TGTGCTAGTGGTTTGGTACGGTCAGGCAACACTGAAGCTTCCTTT.

Regarding this clonotype: A much larger clone sits a single nucleotide away, making a read error possible. This rearrangement joins TRBV12-3 or TRBV12-4 to TRBJ2-2; no clear D gene. The CDR3 is 13 residues long. The V gene lost 9 bases and the J gene lost 0 bases, with 8 bases spanning the gap. CDR3 coding DNA: TGTGCCAGTTGTGACTCGAACACCGGGGAGCTGTTTTTT. Its protein product is CASCDSNTGELFF.

This clonotype was found a few times. This chain uses TRBV12-3 or TRBV12-4 with TRBJ1-3, with unresolved D. The CDR3 loop spans 14 amino acids. V lost 3 bases, J lost 6 bases, and 12 bases lay in between. The CDR3 reads CASSFFGRENTIYF. The DNA of the CDR3 is TGTGCCAGCAGTTTCTTTGGGAGAGAAAACACCATATATTTT.

This chain connects TRBV6-1 to TRBJ1-1; a possible D gene is TRBD1 (6 bases). Trimming stripped 8 bases from V and 7 bases from J, with 8 bases between. Germline V gene sequence: CDR1 MNHNS, CDR2 SASEGT. The CDR3 consists of 10 residues. In DNA, the CDR3 is TGTGCCAGCGGACAGATTGAAGCTTTCTTT. Its protein is CASGQIEAFF.

V and J are TRBV6-1 and TRBJ2-7; tentatively, D is TRBD1 or TRBD2 (5 bases each). The CDR3 loop spans 15 amino acids. The germline CDR1 and CDR2 sequences are MNHNS and SASEGT. V was pared by 5 bases and J by 0 bases, with 14 bases between. The CDR3 protein is CASSPRDGYSYEQYV. CDR3 DNA: TGTGCCAGCAGTCCTCGGGACGGATACTCCTACGAGCAGTACGTC.

The sample holds a few counts of this clonotype. The CDR3 here is CASSQDGRQGHGYGYTF. The CDR3 DNA is TGTGCCAGCAGCCAAGATGGGCGCCAGGGACATGGCTATGGCTACACCTTC. This chain links TRBV4-2 with TRBJ1-2, with D perhaps TRBD1 (6 bases). The V gene lost 0 bases and the J gene lost 4 bases, with 18 bases spanning the gap. This CDR3 has 17 amino acids. CDR1 is LGHNA and CDR2 is YNFKEQ in the germline V gene.

This chain joins TRBV4-1 and TRBJ2-6; D remains unclear. Trimming pared 0 bases from V and 0 bases from J, leaving 6 bases between. The CDR3 sequence is 16 residues long. CDR1 MGHRA and CDR2 YSYEKL come from the germline V gene. CDR3 DNA: TGCGCCAGCAGCCAAGATAGTCTCTCTGGGGCCAACGTCCTGACTTTC. It specifies CASSQDSLSGANVLTF.

This clonotype was counted at least ten times. The chain employs TRBV19 and TRBJ2-5; 10 bases align to TRBD2. Germline lookup yields CDR1 LNHDA and CDR2 SQIVND (reference sequence). The CDR3 totals 13 residues. CDR3 sequence reads: CASSISGGETQYF. For the CDR3, the DNA is TGTGCTAGCAGCATTAGCGGGGGGGAGACCCAGTACTTC.

This clonotype has more than one count but fewer than ten. The chain joins TRBV7-8 to TRBJ1-2; possible D gene TRBD1, 5 bases. The CDR3 has 14 residues. Germline values: CDR1 SGHVS, CDR2 FQNEAQ. V shed 7 bases and J shed 0 bases, with 12 bases lying between them. The CDR3 reads CASTRGVSNYGYTF. CDR3 nucleotides: TGTGCCAGCACGAGAGGGGTGTCTAACTATGGCTACACCTTC. The whole variable domain, filled in from reference TRBV7-8 and TRBJ1-2, reads GAGVSQSPRYKVAKRGQDVALRCDPISGHVSLFWYQQALGQGPEFLTYFQNEAQLDKSGLPSDRFFAERPEGSVSTLKIQRTQQEDSAVYLCASTRGVSNYGYTFGSGTRLTVV.

V gene TRBV2 combines with J gene TRBJ1-4; D possibly corresponds to TRBD1 (5 bases). CDR3 length: 14 amino acids. Germline assignment: CDR1 SNHLY and CDR2 FYNNEI. Deletions cut 4 bases from V and 5 bases from J, with 11 bases between. CDR3 coding DNA: TGTGCCAGCAGTGTGTGGGGGAAGAATGAAAAACTGTTTTTT. The encoded protein is CASSVWGKNEKLFF.